The T cell receptor beta chain described here comes from a study of human T cells and chemical hapten exposure. For the study at large: For the approximately 23-week duration of the study, patients were given weekly doses of diphenylcyclopropenone on the scalp.

Time point defined: patch test 2, 6 weeks after DPC sensitization. The treatment was: therapeutic diphenylcyclopropenone sensitization with weekly scalp DPC. Investigators collected blood before applying each patch test. The study drew its donors from alopecia patients who were 18 to 70 years old and suitable for DPC. Comment on this clonotype: Its cognate antigen is unknown.

V lost 6 bases to trimming and J lost 6 bases, with 18 bases between them. Germline V gives CDR1 SNHLY, CDR2 FYNNEI. CDR3 length: 14 amino acids. Study-level findings and limits: TCRs whose frequency exceeded 1 in 1000 remained the same following DPC sensitization.

TCRdb reanalysed the RACE reads using MiXCR and keeps one entry per CDR3 protein. The repertoire holds 95,000 or so distinct CDR3 sequences, 9.5% to 12% seen once, with 2.5% to 3.5% in the top ten. The sequencing here drew on whole blood, taken in connection with sensitization to the hapten diphenylcyclopropenone (DPC). This chain joins TRBV2 and TRBJ2-7; a possible D gene is TRBD1 (7 bases). This receptor was taken from a middle-aged woman with alopecia areata. Some clones in this sample may be carry-over from other donors' samples. CDR3 residues: CASSRQGPRGEQYF. The CDR3, as DNA: TGTGCCAGCAGCCGACAGGGTCCGCGGGGCGAGCAGTACTTC. Filled out from reference TRBV2 and TRBJ2-7, the complete variable domain reads EPEVTQTPSHQVTQMGQEVILRCVPISNHLYFYWYRQILGQKVEFLVSFYNNEISEKSEIFDDQFSVERPDGSNFTLKIRSTKLEDSAMYFCASSRQGPRGEQYFGPGTRLTVT.